This TCR beta chain was profiled in a study of T cell responses to AZD1222 COVID-19 vaccine. Study background: Second doses were pooled across both intervals (about 4 or about 12 weeks). Study results and caveats: The span of vaccine-associated CD4 TCRs extended across spike, with dominance at 160-218 and 743-854. Sampling captured repertoires only after the peak T cell response. Reportedly, nearly half the spike-specific TCRs target unmutated variant regions.

Some clones are missing from TCRdb's copy, which holds only in-frame ones; the method was immunoSEQ multiplex PCR. The sample has about 120,000 clones, roughly 88% seen once; the top ten hold approximately 9.6%. As concerns this clone: Its antigen remains unidentified.

The ends lost 1 base at V and 6 bases at J; junction bases unmatched: 3. The length of the CDR3 is 15 residues. CDR1 is SGHVS and CDR2 is FNYEAQ in the germline V gene. The origin of this receptor is an adult in good health. The material was peripheral blood, obtained on day 0 of AZD1222 vaccination. The gene calls are TRBV7-6 and TRBJ2-1; 10 positions agree with TRBD1. This CDR3 reads CASSLGQGATNEQFF. CDR3 in DNA: TGTGCCAGCAGCTTAGGACAGGGGGCAACCAATGAGCAGTTCTTC.